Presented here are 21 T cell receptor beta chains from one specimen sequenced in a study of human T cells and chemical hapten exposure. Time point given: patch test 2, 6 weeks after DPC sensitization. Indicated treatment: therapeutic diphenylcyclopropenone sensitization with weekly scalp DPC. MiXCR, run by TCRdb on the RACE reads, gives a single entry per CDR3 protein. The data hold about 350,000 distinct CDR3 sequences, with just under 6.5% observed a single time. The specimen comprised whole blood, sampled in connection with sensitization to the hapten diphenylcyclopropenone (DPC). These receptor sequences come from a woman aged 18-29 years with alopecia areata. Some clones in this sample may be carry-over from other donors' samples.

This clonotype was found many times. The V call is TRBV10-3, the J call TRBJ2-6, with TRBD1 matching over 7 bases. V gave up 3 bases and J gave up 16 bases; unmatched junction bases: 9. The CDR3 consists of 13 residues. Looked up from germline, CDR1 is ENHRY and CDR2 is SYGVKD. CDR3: CAISEPGQSLLTF. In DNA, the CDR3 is TGTGCCATCAGTGAACCGGGACAGAGTTTGCTGACTTTC.

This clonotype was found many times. The DNA of the CDR3 is TGTGCCAGCAGTATAAATAGCAATCAGCCCCAGCATTTT. Protein: CASSINSNQPQHF. The rearrangement links TRBV7-2 to TRBJ1-5, with unresolved D. Trimming took off 6 bases at V and 0 bases at J, with 6 bases between the two ends. CDR1 SGHTA and CDR2 FQGNSA come from the germline V gene. CDR3 length: 13 amino acids. The variable domain in full, completed from reference TRBV7-2 and TRBJ1-5, reads GAGVSQSPSNKVTEKGKDVELRCDPISGHTALYWYRQSLGQGLEFLIYFQGNSAPDKSGLPSDRFSAERTGGSVSTLTIQRTQQEDSAVYLCASSINSNQPQHFGDGTRLSIL.

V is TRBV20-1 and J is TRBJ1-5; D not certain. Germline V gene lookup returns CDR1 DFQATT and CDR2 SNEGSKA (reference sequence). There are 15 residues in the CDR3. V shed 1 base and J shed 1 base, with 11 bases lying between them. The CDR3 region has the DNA TGCAGTGCTAGAGGGGGTTTTGGGAGCAATCAGCCCCAGCATTTT. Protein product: CSARGGFGSNQPQHF.

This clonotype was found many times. As DNA, the CDR3 is TGTGCCAGCAGCCTACTGTCGTACCAGCCCCCCTACGAGCAGTACTTC. As protein: CASSLLSYQPPYEQYF. The J gene is TRBJ2-7, the V gene TRBV11-2; unclear D gene. The CDR3 is made up of 16 amino acids. Germline CDR1 SGHAT, CDR2 FQNNGV. V dropped 5 bases and J dropped 2 bases, with 19 bases sitting between them.

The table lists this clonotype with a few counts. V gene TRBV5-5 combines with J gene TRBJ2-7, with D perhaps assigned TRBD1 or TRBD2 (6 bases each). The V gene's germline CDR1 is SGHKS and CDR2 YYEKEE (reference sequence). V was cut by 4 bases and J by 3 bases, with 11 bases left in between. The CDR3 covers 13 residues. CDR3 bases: TGTGCCAGCAGCCCGGGGGCGATCTACGAGCAGTACTTC. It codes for CASSPGAIYEQYF.

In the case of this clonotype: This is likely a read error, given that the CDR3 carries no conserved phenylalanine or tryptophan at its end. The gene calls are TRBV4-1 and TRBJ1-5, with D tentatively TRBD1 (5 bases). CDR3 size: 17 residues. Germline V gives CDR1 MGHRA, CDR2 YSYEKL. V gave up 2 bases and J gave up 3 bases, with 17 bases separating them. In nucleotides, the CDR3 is TGCGCCAGCAGCCAAACAAATTTAGGGGTGGACAATCAGCCCCAGCATTCT. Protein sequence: CASSQTNLGVDNQPQHS.

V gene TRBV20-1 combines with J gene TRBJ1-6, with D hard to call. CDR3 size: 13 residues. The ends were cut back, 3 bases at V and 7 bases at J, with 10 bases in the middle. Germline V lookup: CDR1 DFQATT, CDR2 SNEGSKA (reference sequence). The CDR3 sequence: CSASETTNSPLHF. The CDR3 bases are TGCAGTGCTAGCGAAACTACCAATTCACCCCTCCACTTT.

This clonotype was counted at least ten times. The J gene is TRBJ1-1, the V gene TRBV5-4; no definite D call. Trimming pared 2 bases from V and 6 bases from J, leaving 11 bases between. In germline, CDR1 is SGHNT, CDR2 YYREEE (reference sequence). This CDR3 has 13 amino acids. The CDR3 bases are TGTGCCAGCAGCTTTGGAGGTACCCCTGAAGCTTTCTTT. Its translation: CASSFGGTPEAFF.

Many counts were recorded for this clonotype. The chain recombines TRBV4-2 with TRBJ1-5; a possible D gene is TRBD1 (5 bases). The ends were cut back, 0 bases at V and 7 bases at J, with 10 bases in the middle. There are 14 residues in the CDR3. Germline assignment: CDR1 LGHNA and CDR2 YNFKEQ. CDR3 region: CASSQEWGGQPQHF. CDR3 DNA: TGTGCCAGCAGCCAAGAATGGGGCGGCCAGCCCCAGCATTTT.

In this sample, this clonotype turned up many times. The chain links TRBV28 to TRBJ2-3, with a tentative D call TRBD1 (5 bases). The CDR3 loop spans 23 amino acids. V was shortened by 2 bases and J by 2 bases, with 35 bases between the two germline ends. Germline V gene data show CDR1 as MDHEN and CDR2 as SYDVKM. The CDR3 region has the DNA TGTGCCAGCAGTTTACGCAATTCGAACCGCAAGTACAGGATAAGTGGAGCCACAGATACGCAGTATTTT. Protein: CASSLRNSNRKYRISGATDTQYF.

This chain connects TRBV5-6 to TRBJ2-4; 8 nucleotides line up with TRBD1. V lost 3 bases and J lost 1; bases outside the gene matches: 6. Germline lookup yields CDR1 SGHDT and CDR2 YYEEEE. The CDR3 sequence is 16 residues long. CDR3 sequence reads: CASSSQGARAKNIQYF. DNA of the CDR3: TGTGCCAGCAGCTCCCAGGGGGCGCGGGCCAAAAACATTCAGTACTTC. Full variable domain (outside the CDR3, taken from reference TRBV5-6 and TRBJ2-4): DAGVTQSPTHLIKTRGQQVTLRCSPKSGHDTVSWYQQALGQGPQFIFQYYEEEERQRGNFPDRFSGHQFPNYSSELNVNALLLGDSALYLCASSSQGARAKNIQYFGAGTRLSVL.

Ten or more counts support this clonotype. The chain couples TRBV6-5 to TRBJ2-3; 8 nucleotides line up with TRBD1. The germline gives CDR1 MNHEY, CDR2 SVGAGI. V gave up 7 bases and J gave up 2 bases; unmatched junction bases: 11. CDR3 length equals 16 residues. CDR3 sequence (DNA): TGTGCCAGCACTCGGACAGGGAGTGGCCCCACAGATACGCAGTATTTT. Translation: CASTRTGSGPTDTQYF.

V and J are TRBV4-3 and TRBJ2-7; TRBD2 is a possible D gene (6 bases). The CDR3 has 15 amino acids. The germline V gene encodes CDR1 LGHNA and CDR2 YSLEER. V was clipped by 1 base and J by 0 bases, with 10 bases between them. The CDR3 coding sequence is TGCGCCAGCAGCCAAGTGGGGGACTTCTCCTACGAGCAGTACTTC. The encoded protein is CASSQVGDFSYEQYF.

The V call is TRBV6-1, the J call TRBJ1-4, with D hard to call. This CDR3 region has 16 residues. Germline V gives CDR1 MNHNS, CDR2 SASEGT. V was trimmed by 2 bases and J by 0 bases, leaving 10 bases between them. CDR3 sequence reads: CASSEPWPATNEKLFF. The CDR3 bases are TGTGCCAGCAGTGAACCTTGGCCAGCAACTAATGAAAAACTGTTTTTT.

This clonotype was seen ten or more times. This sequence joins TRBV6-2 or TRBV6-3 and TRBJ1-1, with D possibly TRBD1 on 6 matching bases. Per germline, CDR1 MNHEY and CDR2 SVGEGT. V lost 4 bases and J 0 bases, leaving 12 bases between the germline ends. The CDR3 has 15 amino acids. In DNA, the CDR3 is TGTGCCAGCAGTTCCCCGGACAGACTGAACACTGAAGCTTTCTTT. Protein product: CASSSPDRLNTEAFF.

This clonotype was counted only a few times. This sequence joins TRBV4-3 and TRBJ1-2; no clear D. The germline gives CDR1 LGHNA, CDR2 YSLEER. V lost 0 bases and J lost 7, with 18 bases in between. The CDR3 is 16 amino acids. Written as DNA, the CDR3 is TGCGCCAGCAGCCAAGAAGTAGGTCGGCTCCCGGCTGGCTACACCTTC. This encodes CASSQEVGRLPAGYTF.

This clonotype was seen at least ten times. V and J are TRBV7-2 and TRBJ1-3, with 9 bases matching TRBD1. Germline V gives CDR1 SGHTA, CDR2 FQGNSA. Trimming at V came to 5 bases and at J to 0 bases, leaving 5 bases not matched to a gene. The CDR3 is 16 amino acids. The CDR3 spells CASSPRQGGSGNTIYF. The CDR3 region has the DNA TGTGCCAGCAGCCCCCGACAGGGGGGCTCTGGAAACACCATATATTTT.

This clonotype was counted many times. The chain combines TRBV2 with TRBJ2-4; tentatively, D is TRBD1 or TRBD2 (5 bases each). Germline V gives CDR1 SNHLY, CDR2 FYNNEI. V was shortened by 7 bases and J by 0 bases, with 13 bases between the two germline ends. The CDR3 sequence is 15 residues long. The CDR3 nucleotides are TGTGCCAGCAACCGAATGGGGGTAGCCAAAAACATTCAGTACTTC. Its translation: CASNRMGVAKNIQYF.

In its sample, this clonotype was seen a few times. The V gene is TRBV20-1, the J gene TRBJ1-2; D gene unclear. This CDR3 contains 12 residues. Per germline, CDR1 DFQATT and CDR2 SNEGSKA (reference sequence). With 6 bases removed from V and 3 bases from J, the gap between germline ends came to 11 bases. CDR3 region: CSATAADYGYTF. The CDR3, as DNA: TGCAGTGCCACCGCGGCAGACTATGGCTACACCTTC.

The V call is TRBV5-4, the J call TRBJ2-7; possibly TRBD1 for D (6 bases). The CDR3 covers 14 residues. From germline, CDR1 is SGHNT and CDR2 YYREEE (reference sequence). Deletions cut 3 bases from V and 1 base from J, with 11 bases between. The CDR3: CASSSATGSYEQYF. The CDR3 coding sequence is TGTGCCAGCAGCTCTGCGACAGGTTCCTACGAGCAGTACTTC.

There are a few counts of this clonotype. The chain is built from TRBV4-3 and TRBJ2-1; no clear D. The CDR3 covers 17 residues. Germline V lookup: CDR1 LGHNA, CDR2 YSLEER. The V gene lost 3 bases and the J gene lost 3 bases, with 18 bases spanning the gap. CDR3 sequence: CASSHGERPGLYNEQFF. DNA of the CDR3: TGCGCCAGCAGCCATGGTGAGCGCCCGGGTCTCTACAATGAGCAGTTCTTC.